This T cell receptor beta chain was profiled in a study of T cell responses to AZD1222 COVID-19 vaccine. Data came from immunoSEQ multiplex PCR; TCRdb stores just in-frame clones and leaves some out. The table has roughly 93,000 clones, approximately 83% seen once. This clone was recorded only once. Its antigen is currently unknown. Points from the study as a whole: Females outnumbered males among donors, who were mostly white British; clonal diversity was possibly underestimated.

Germline assignment: CDR1 SGHNT and CDR2 YYREEE (reference sequence). CDR3 length equals 14 residues. The V end was cut by 5 bases, the J end by 4 bases, with 15 bases between. The sample consisted of peripheral blood, taken on day 0 of AZD1222 vaccination. The chain carries TRBV5-4 and TRBJ1-2; TRBD1 might be the D (6 bases). This receptor was obtained from an adult in good health. The CDR3 bases are TGTGCCAGCAGAGTTTCGGGGGGCGTCTATGGCTACACCTTC. Its protein is CASRVSGGVYGYTF.